The 26 T cell receptor beta chains below come from one sample, sequenced in a study of blood T cells in healthy people across ages. A J-beta primer mix and a sample-barcoded 5' primer were used in a second PCR of about 7 to 12 cycles. MiXCR, applied by TCRdb to the 5' RACE reads, yields one record per CDR3 protein. The table shows 1 million or so distinct CDR3 sequences, with 20% to 25% occurring only once. These data also featured in a second study, about T cells of mothers and their children.

The source material was blood. The origin of the receptors is a girl aged 2-15 years in good health.

Details on this clonotype: A junction boundary mismatches the germline segment, possibly from a read error. The chain employs TRBV11-2 and TRBJ2-5, with 8 bases matching TRBD2. CDR3 length: 11 residues. Germline CDR1 SGHAT, CDR2 FQNNGV. The CDR3 nucleotides are TGTGCCAGCAGCTCCGGGACTAGGGCTTTCTTC. It yields the protein CASSSGTRAFF.

This clonotype occurred a few times. The V gene is TRBV5-1, the J gene TRBJ2-3; D is unresolved. Germline lookup yields CDR1 SGHRS and CDR2 YFSETQ. V dropped 3 bases and J dropped 3 bases, with 14 bases sitting between them. The CDR3 totals 15 residues. The CDR3 sequence: CASSSWSPTTDTQYF. DNA for the CDR3: TGCGCCAGCAGCTCGTGGTCCCCAACGACAGATACGCAGTATTTT.

The table lists this clonotype with a few counts. The J gene is TRBJ2-7, the V gene TRBV3-1, with 9 bases identical to TRBD2. The tail of the sequence fits TRBJ2-5 better, so the J call may be wrong. Germline V gene lookup returns CDR1 LGHDT and CDR2 YNNKEL (reference sequence). There are 17 residues in the CDR3. The CDR3 DNA follows: TGTGCCAGCAGCCAAGGGACTAGCGACCTTCCGGGGGAGACCCAGTACTTC. This codes for CASSQGTSDLPGETQYF.

In its sample, this clonotype was seen a few times. The CDR3 here is CASSKQGGLAKNIQYF. Written as DNA, the CDR3 is TGTGCCAGCAGCAAACAAGGGGGACTAGCCAAAAACATTCAGTACTTC. This rearrangement joins TRBV12-3 or TRBV12-4 to TRBJ2-4; D assignment may be TRBD1 or TRBD2 (6 bases each). Deletions cut 6 bases from V and 0 bases from J, with 15 bases between. This CDR3 comprises 16 residues.

V usage is TRBV28 and J usage is TRBJ2-5, with D possibly TRBD2 on 6 matching bases. The CDR3 has 12 residues. V lost 6 bases, J lost 4 bases, and 9 bases lay in between. The V gene's germline CDR1 is MDHEN and CDR2 SYDVKM. The CDR3 is CASRRDGETQYF. CDR3 coding DNA: TGTGCCAGCAGGCGGGATGGAGAGACCCAGTACTTC.

The genes are TRBV6-2 or TRBV6-3 and TRBJ2-2, with D tentatively TRBD2 (5 bases). V lost 0 bases and J lost 7, with 6 bases in between. CDR3 length: 13 residues. CDR1 and CDR2 from the germline V gene are MNHEY and SVGEGT. This chain's CDR3 is CASSYSRDGELFF. CDR3 DNA sequence: TGTGCCAGCAGTTACTCCCGGGACGGGGAGCTGTTTTTT.

This clonotype has a handful of counts. The rearrangement uses TRBV29-1 and TRBJ2-2, with D hard to call. CDR1 is SQVTM and CDR2 is ANQGSEA in the germline V gene. Trimming shortened V by 7 bases and J by 0 bases, and 9 bases separated the two germline ends. This CDR3 region has 13 residues. CDR3 sequence reads: CSARPSNTGELFF. DNA of the CDR3: TGCAGCGCCCGACCGTCGAACACCGGGGAGCTGTTTTTT.

The chain carries TRBV2 and TRBJ1-5, with D perhaps TRBD1 (5 bases). CDR1 is SNHLY, CDR2 FYNNEI, per germline. Trimming removed 9 bases at V and 2 bases at J, with 17 bases between. This CDR3 is built from 15 residues. The CDR3 reads CASRQGDAGNQPQHF. CDR3 DNA: TGTGCCAGTAGGCAAGGGGACGCTGGCAATCAGCCCCAGCATTTT. Full variable domain (remainder filled in from reference TRBV2 and TRBJ1-5): EPEVTQTPSHQVTQMGQEVILRCVPISNHLYFYWYRQILGQKVEFLVSFYNNEISEKSEIFDDQFSVERPDGSNFTLKIRSTKLEDSAMYFCASRQGDAGNQPQHFGDGTRLSIL.

This chain joins TRBV7-2 and TRBJ2-5, with a tentative D call TRBD1 (7 bases). The end of the DNA is better explained by TRBJ2-1, so the J call may be wrong. CDR1 SGHTA and CDR2 FQGNSA come from the germline V gene. The CDR3 loop spans 14 amino acids. The CDR3 is CASSPRPGGNEQFF. CDR3 coding DNA: TGTGCCAGCAGCCCGAGGCCAGGGGGGAATGAGCAGTTCTTC.

Note on this clonotype: The junction departs from germline at one end; a sequencing error may be responsible. The genes are TRBV3-1 and TRBJ1-4; D is ambiguous. There are 20 residues in the CDR3. Germline-derived CDR1 and CDR2 are LGHDT and YNNKEL (reference sequence). The CDR3 DNA reads as TGTGCCAGCAGCCAGCGCTCGGGGAGGTCCTGGACGATCCTAAATGAAAAACTGTTCTTT. Amino acids: CASSQRSGRSWTILNEKLFF.

This clonotype was counted between two and nine times. The rearrangement uses TRBV29-1 and TRBJ1-1; tentative D call: TRBD1 (5 bases). The CDR3 spans 12 residues. V lost 5 bases and J 8 bases, leaving 15 bases between the germline ends. Looked up from germline, CDR1 is SQVTM and CDR2 is ANQGSEA. In nucleotides, the CDR3 is TGCAGCGTTAGGGCAGGGAACGTGGAAGCTTTCTTT. Its translation is CSVRAGNVEAFF.

On this clonotype itself: Mismatch with germline at one junction end may stem from a read error. The chain carries TRBV6-5 and TRBJ1-1, with 7 bases that match TRBD1. Per the germline V gene, CDR1 is MNHEY and CDR2 is SVGAGI. This CDR3 is 14 amino acids long. In DNA, the CDR3 is TGTGCCAGCGAGAACAGGGGTGTAGGCACTGAAGCTTCCTTT. Residues: CASENRGVGTEASF.

This clonotype was observed a handful of times. The V call is TRBV20-1, the J call TRBJ2-1; 10 bases fit TRBD2. The CDR3 contains 16 residues. The V and J ends lost 5 bases and 9 bases, in that order; junction bases with no gene match: 16. Germline V gives CDR1 DFQATT, CDR2 SNEGSKA (reference sequence). The CDR3, as DNA: TGCAGTGCTCGACATAGCGGGAGGTCGCATGTCGGTGAGCAGTTCTTC. This encodes CSARHSGRSHVGEQFF.

This clonotype was seen at least ten times. The J gene is TRBJ2-3, the V gene TRBV5-1; 7 nucleotides match TRBD2. This CDR3 is 15 amino acids long. After removal of 4 bases from V and 3 bases from J, the junction contained 8 bases not matched to a gene. Germline V lookup: CDR1 SGHRS, CDR2 YFSETQ. The chain's CDR3 is CASSPGLGSTDTQYF. The DNA of the CDR3 is TGCGCCAGCAGCCCTGGACTAGGGTCTACAGATACGCAGTATTTT.

This clonotype occurred a few times. The rearrangement uses TRBV29-1 and TRBJ2-2, with D possibly being TRBD1 (5 bases). The germline gives CDR1 SQVTM, CDR2 ANQGSEA. The V and J ends lost 4 bases and 5 bases respectively, with 11 bases between them. The CDR3 has 13 residues. CDR3 nucleotides: TGCAGCGTTGTGGGCAGGGCAACCGGGGAGCTGTTTTTT. Encoded protein: CSVVGRATGELFF.

This clonotype was counted only a few times. The chain has TRBV27 and TRBJ1-1; TRBD1 might be the D (6 bases). The CDR3 is 15 amino acids. Germline CDR1 reads MNHEY; CDR2 reads SMNVEV (reference sequence). The ends were cut back, 5 bases at V and 3 bases at J, with 16 bases in the middle. The CDR3 spells CASSGTGQGYTEAFF. CDR3 bases: TGTGCCAGCAGTGGCACGGGGCAGGGGTACACTGAAGCTTTCTTT.

The chain has TRBV7-2 and TRBJ2-3, with 8 bases fitting TRBD2. The J segment lost 2 bases and the V segment lost 4 bases, leaving 11 bases of the junction unmatched. CDR1 is SGHTA and CDR2 is FQGNSA in the germline V gene. This CDR3 spans 17 amino acids. The chain's CDR3 is CASSSPPAGGPTDTQYF. The CDR3 coding sequence is TGTGCCAGCAGCTCCCCCCCCGCGGGGGGCCCCACAGATACGCAGTATTTT. The entire variable domain, with the rest obtained from reference TRBV7-2 and TRBJ2-3, is as follows: GAGVSQSPSNKVTEKGKDVELRCDPISGHTALYWYRQSLGQGLEFLIYFQGNSAPDKSGLPSDRFSAERTGGSVSTLTIQRTQQEDSAVYLCASSSPPAGGPTDTQYFGPGTRLTVL.

This clonotype came up a few times. The chain carries TRBV6-5 and TRBJ2-3; 8 nucleotides agree with TRBD2. Germline loops: CDR1 MNHEY, CDR2 SVGAGI. The J segment lost 4 bases and the V segment lost 5 bases, leaving 8 bases of the junction unmatched. This CDR3 contains 15 residues. The CDR3 loop is CASSPTGLGPDTQYF. CDR3 coding DNA: TGTGCCAGCAGTCCTACGGGACTAGGGCCAGATACGCAGTATTTT.

On this clonotype: The missing conserved phenylalanine or tryptophan at the end of this CDR3 makes a read error likely. This chain joins TRBV7-2 and TRBJ2-5; D may be TRBD1 or TRBD2 (5 bases each). The CDR3 is 13 amino acids. The V end lost 7 bases, the J end lost 3 bases, and 12 bases lay between the germline ends. Germline loops: CDR1 SGHTA, CDR2 FQGNSA. CDR3 amino acids: CASTKGPKETQYY. The CDR3 DNA follows: TGTGCCAGCACGAAGGGACCGAAAGAGACCCAGTACTAC.

As regards this clonotype: Mismatch with germline at one junction end may stem from a read error. The rearrangement links TRBV12-5 to TRBJ2-6; D may be TRBD2 (6 bases). The CDR3 is 14 residues long. Looked up from germline, CDR1 is LGHNT and CDR2 is FRNRAP. The DNA for the CDR3 is TGTACTAGTGGAGGGCTGAAGGGGGCCAACGTCCTGACTTTC. Residues: CTSGGLKGANVLTF. The full variable domain, rest sourced from reference TRBV12-5 and TRBJ2-6, is DARVTQTPRHKVTEMGQEVTMRCQPILGHNTVFWYRQTMMQGLELLAYFRNRAPLDDSGMPKDRFSAEMPDATLATLKIQPSEPRDSAVYFCTSGGLKGANVLTFGAGSRLTVL.

This clonotype was picked up a small number of times. The gene calls are TRBV5-1 and TRBJ1-5; no definite D call. Germline V lookup: CDR1 SGHRS, CDR2 YFSETQ. V was pared by 0 bases and J by 5 bases, with 6 bases between. This CDR3 is 13 amino acids long. CDR3 protein: CASSLDIDQPQHF. The CDR3, as DNA: TGCGCCAGCAGCTTGGACATCGATCAGCCCCAGCATTTT.

This chain joins TRBV12-3 or TRBV12-4 and TRBJ1-2, with unresolved D. The CDR3 sequence is 13 residues long. The V end lost 3 bases, the J end lost 9 bases, and 14 bases lay between the germline ends. CDR3 nucleotide sequence: TGTGCCAGCAGTTTTGGATCAAGCCCCAGCTACACCTTC. Translated, it gives CASSFGSSPSYTF.

V usage is TRBV29-1 and J usage is TRBJ2-5, with TRBD1 matching 9 bases. The J call is doubtful: the DNA matches TRBJ2-7 better. The CDR3 extends over 13 amino acids. Germline CDR1 and CDR2: SQVTM and ANQGSEA. CDR3 region: CSARPGQGNEQYF. The CDR3 region has the DNA TGCAGCGCGAGACCGGGACAGGGAAACGAGCAGTACTTC.

This clonotype has just a few counts. In DNA form, the CDR3 reads TGCGCCAGCAGCCAAGAGAGGGGGGATACGCAGTATTTT. Protein sequence: CASSQERGDTQYF. The chain carries TRBV4-1 and TRBJ2-3; possibly TRBD1 for D (6 bases). This CDR3 region has 13 residues. CDR1 and CDR2 (germline): MGHRA, YSYEKL. V was pared by 0 bases and J by 6 bases, with 7 bases between.

The chain recombines TRBV7-2 with TRBJ1-3; D uncertain. The CDR3 consists of 13 residues. V lost 4 bases and J 0 bases, leaving 4 bases between the germline ends. Germline V gene sequence: CDR1 SGHTA, CDR2 FQGNSA. The CDR3 spells CASSSLSGNTIYF. CDR3 nucleotide sequence: TGTGCCAGCAGCTCCCTCTCTGGAAACACCATATATTTT.

The J gene is TRBJ2-5, the V gene TRBV15, with a weak D call TRBD2 (6 bases). Germline V gene lookup returns CDR1 LNHNV and CDR2 YYDKDF (reference sequence). V was shortened by 1 base and J by 3 bases, with 9 bases between the two germline ends. This CDR3 region has 14 residues. The CDR3 region has the DNA TGTGCCACCAGCAGAGCGGGACTCAAAGAGACCCAGTACTTC. It yields the protein CATSRAGLKETQYF. The whole variable domain, remainder taken from reference TRBV15 and TRBJ2-5, is DAMVIQNPRYQVTQFGKPVTLSCSQTLNHNVMYWYQQKSSQAPKLLFHYYDKDFNNEADTPDNFQSRRPNTSFCFLDIRSPGLGDTAMYLCATSRAGLKETQYFGPGTRLLVL.